These 9 T cell receptor beta chains were sequenced from one sample in a study of cytomegalovirus exposure and HLA in healthy donors. The PCR ran on 60 Vbeta and 13 Jbeta primers. The data were produced by immunoSEQ multiplex PCR, yet TCRdb's version contains in-frame clones alone and is incomplete. This sample yields roughly 70,000 clones, of which around 76% are seen a single time; 6.3% belongs to the top ten. Material for sequencing was PBMCs. These receptors all come from a man aged 45 to 65 in good health and CMV-seronegative.

This rearrangement joins TRBV7-2 to TRBJ2-7, with TRBD2 matching over 15 bases. The CDR3 spans 17 residues. The germline gives CDR1 SGHTA, CDR2 FQGNSA. With 4 bases clipped from V and 0 bases from J, the junction kept 4 bases outside the gene matches. For the CDR3, the DNA is TGTGCCAGCAGCTACGGACTAGCGGGGGGGCCCTCCTACGAGCAGTACTTC. Encoded protein: CASSYGLAGGPSYEQYF.

V and J are TRBV11-2 and TRBJ1-5; 9 bases match TRBD1. V shed 5 bases, J shed 6 bases, and the junction held 5 bases outside the gene matches. In germline, CDR1 is SGHAT, CDR2 FQNNGV. This CDR3 is 14 amino acids long. The CDR3, as DNA: TGTGCCAGCAGCCCGACAGGGGGTTTTCAGCCCCAGCATTTT. Translated: CASSPTGGFQPQHF.

J is TRBJ1-2 and V is TRBV30; perhaps TRBD1 as D (5 bases). The germline V gene has CDR1 GTSNPN and CDR2 SVGIG (reference sequence). V dropped 3 bases and J dropped 7 bases, with 9 bases sitting between them. The CDR3 covers 11 residues. The CDR3 DNA reads TGTGCCTGGAGGGGAGGGGCTGGCTACACCTTC. Translation gives CAWRGGAGYTF.

CDR3: CASSSWTETSTDTQYF. The CDR3 DNA is TGTGCCAGCAGCTCTTGGACTGAAACTAGCACAGATACGCAGTATTTT. The gene calls are TRBV7-8 and TRBJ2-3; D is possibly TRBD2 (5 bases). Germline-derived CDR1 and CDR2 are SGHVS and FQNEAQ. This CDR3 spans 16 amino acids. V gave up 4 bases and J gave up 0 bases, with 14 bases separating them.

The chain has TRBV5-6 and TRBJ1-1; no clear D. Trimming took 4 bases from V and 3 from J, leaving 13 bases between them. The CDR3 runs 14 residues. Germline loops: CDR1 SGHDT, CDR2 YYEEEE. The CDR3 bases are TGTGCCAGCAGCCAACTTTGGGGAGACACTGAAGCTTTCTTT. This codes for CASSQLWGDTEAFF.

The rearrangement uses TRBV11-2 and TRBJ1-1; 8 bases fit TRBD1. The trim removed 5 bases at V and 7 bases at J, leaving 3 bases unmatched. Germline V gene lookup returns CDR1 SGHAT and CDR2 FQNNGV. This CDR3 is 12 amino acids long. CDR3 nucleotides: TGTGCCAGCAGCCTGACAGGGGTTGAAGCTTTCTTT. Encoded protein: CASSLTGVEAFF.

The chain carries TRBV2 and TRBJ1-6, with 9 bases matching TRBD1. V was pared by 6 bases and J by 3 bases, with 12 bases of the junction left unmatched. The germline V gene has CDR1 SNHLY and CDR2 FYNNEI. The CDR3 spans 18 residues. CDR3 region: CASRAYGTGINYNSPLHF. As DNA, the CDR3 is TGTGCCAGCAGAGCATACGGGACAGGGATAAACTATAATTCACCCCTCCACTTT.

About this clone itself: The junction departs from the called germline gene at one end, perhaps through a read error. The rearrangement uses TRBV6-1 and TRBJ2-1, with 7 bases that match TRBD1. The germline CDR1 and CDR2 sequences are MNHNS and SASEGT. The CDR3 is 16 residues long. The CDR3 DNA sequence: TGTGCCAGCAGTAAAGCACGGGACAGCCTATACAATGAGCAGTTCTTC. This sequence encodes CASSKARDSLYNEQFF.

The rearrangement joins TRBV18 to TRBJ2-7, with D possibly TRBD2 on 6 matching bases. Trimming pared 4 bases from V and 3 bases from J, leaving 13 bases between. From germline, CDR1 is KGHSH and CDR2 LQKENI. The CDR3 extends over 14 amino acids. The CDR3 reads CASSLASADYEQYF. The CDR3 bases are TGTGCCAGCTCACTCGCTAGCGCGGACTACGAGCAGTACTTC.